The sequence of this T cell receptor beta chain was determined in a study of cytomegalovirus exposure and HLA in healthy donors. A note on this clone: Its specificity is not known.

Germline-derived CDR1 and CDR2 are SGHNT and YENEEA. The V gene end was trimmed by 5 bases and the J gene end by 6 bases; junction bases not matched to a gene: 6. The CDR3 totals 15 residues. Primers for the PCR totalled 60 Vbeta and 13 Jbeta. Assay used: immunoSEQ multiplex PCR; TCRdb lists only in-frame clones, some missing. Found here are 95,000 to 110,000 clones, roughly 82% of them singletons; the top ten hold less than 3.5%. Study-level findings and limits: Earlier analysis looked at TCR beta V segments, and most were productive about 87% or about 30% of the time.

This chain joins TRBV11-3 and TRBJ2-1, with TRBD2 matching over 11 bases. The receptor was isolated from a man aged 25 to 45 in good health and CMV-seropositive. The sequenced sample was PBMCs. This CDR3 is CASSRTSGGPNEQFF. CDR3 DNA: TGTGCCAGCAGCCGAACTAGCGGGGGCCCCAATGAGCAGTTCTTC.